Below are 19 T cell receptor beta chains sequenced from a single sample in a study of neurological immune-mediated disorders. MiXCR was run by TCRdb on the 5' RACE reads, yielding one entry per CDR3 protein. Of around 66,000 distinct CDR3 sequences listed, about 5% were seen once; the top ten hold roughly 2.4%. The sequencing input was PBMCs. The receptors were sampled from a woman between 65 and 79 years old with multiple sclerosis.

There are many counts of this clonotype. The V and J genes are TRBV11-2 and TRBJ2-2; 8 bases match TRBD2. The V gene's germline CDR1 is SGHAT and CDR2 FQNNGV. V was clipped by 2 bases and J by 7 bases; unmatched bases: 6. There are 15 residues in the CDR3. Here the CDR3 DNA reads TGTGCCAGCAGCTTAATTAACGGGAGGGGCGGGGAGCTGTTTTTT. It codes for CASSLINGRGGELFF.

At least ten counts were recorded for this clonotype. The V and J genes are TRBV5-1 and TRBJ1-1; 9 nucleotides agree with TRBD1. This CDR3 has 15 amino acids. V trimming: 6 bases; J trimming: 11 bases; junction bases outside the gene matches: 17. Germline assignment: CDR1 SGHRS and CDR2 YFSETQ. The CDR3 loop reads CASKFSPQQGADAFF. CDR3 coding DNA: TGCGCCAGCAAATTCAGTCCGCAACAGGGGGCGGATGCTTTCTTT.

This clonotype was counted many times. V is TRBV3-1 and J is TRBJ2-1, with 12 positions matching TRBD2. This CDR3 contains 19 residues. After removal of 0 bases from V and 8 bases from J, the junction contained 14 bases not matched to a gene. Germline CDR1 reads LGHDT; CDR2 reads YNNKEL (reference sequence). The CDR3 coding sequence is TGTGCCAGCAGCCAAGATTTTACGGTACTAGCGGGAGGTAGCTATGAGCAGTTCTTC. This sequence encodes CASSQDFTVLAGGSYEQFF.

This clonotype was seen repeatedly, ten times or more. The chain recombines TRBV4-2 with TRBJ2-3, with D perhaps matching TRBD2 (6 bases). Per germline, CDR1 LGHNA and CDR2 YNFKEQ. This CDR3 region has 16 residues. V was shortened by 1 base and J by 0 bases, with 11 bases between the two germline ends. The CDR3 is CASSQVVGTSTDTQYF. The CDR3 nucleotides read TGTGCCAGCAGCCAAGTGGTCGGGACTAGCACAGATACGCAGTATTTT.

There are many counts of this clonotype. The chain has TRBV12-3 or TRBV12-4 and TRBJ1-3; D is perhaps TRBD1 (6 bases). There are 15 residues in the CDR3. The V end was cut by 6 bases, the J end by 0 bases, with 12 bases between. The CDR3 sequence is CASRPRDISGNTIYF. Written as DNA, the CDR3 is TGTGCCAGCAGACCCCGGGACATCTCTGGAAACACCATATATTTT.

This clonotype was observed at least ten times. This rearrangement joins TRBV5-1 to TRBJ2-7; 9 positions match TRBD2. Germline V gives CDR1 SGHRS, CDR2 YFSETQ. CDR3 length: 15 amino acids. J lost 2 bases, V lost 0 bases, and 3 bases had no gene match. This chain's CDR3 is CASSLVVAGAYEQYF. In DNA, the CDR3 is TGCGCCAGCAGCTTGGTGGTAGCGGGAGCCTACGAGCAGTACTTC.

This clonotype was counted many times. CDR3 sequence (DNA): TGCGCCAGCAGCCCCGGGACTAGCTCGTTTCGGGAGCAGTTCTTC. Amino acid sequence: CASSPGTSSFREQFF. The chain is built from TRBV5-1 and TRBJ2-1; 9 positions agree with TRBD2. Unmatched junction bases numbered 12, after V lost 4 bases and J lost 10 bases. Per germline, CDR1 SGHRS and CDR2 YFSETQ. The CDR3 runs 15 residues.

In its sample, this clonotype was seen many times. The chain recombines TRBV7-2 with TRBJ2-7, with 7 bases matching TRBD2. CDR3 length: 14 amino acids. Germline V gene data show CDR1 as SGHTA and CDR2 as FQGNSA. The trim removed 7 bases at V and 0 bases at J, leaving 6 bases unmatched. CDR3 protein: CASTQPGGSYEQYF. DNA for the CDR3: TGTGCCAGCACCCAACCGGGGGGCTCCTACGAGCAGTACTTC.

This clonotype was recorded many times. The chain recombines TRBV4-1 with TRBJ2-2; a possible D gene is TRBD2 (5 bases). Trimming pared 5 bases from V and 0 bases from J, leaving 22 bases between. Germline CDR1 MGHRA, CDR2 YSYEKL. The length of the CDR3 is 19 residues. The chain's CDR3 is CASSGKAELAFANTGELFF. In nucleotides, the CDR3 is TGCGCCAGCAGCGGCAAGGCAGAGTTAGCGTTCGCGAACACCGGGGAGCTGTTTTTT.

This clonotype was seen at least ten times. The chain couples TRBV12-3 or TRBV12-4 to TRBJ2-2; D is perhaps TRBD1 or TRBD2 (5 bases each). Trimming pared 3 bases from V and 4 bases from J, leaving 6 bases between. This CDR3 spans 13 amino acids. The chain's CDR3 is CASSFGGTGELFF. CDR3 coding DNA: TGTGCCAGCAGTTTTGGGGGCACCGGGGAGCTGTTTTTT.

This clonotype was seen many times. The rearrangement links TRBV5-1 to TRBJ2-7; TRBD2 agrees at 12 bases. This CDR3 has 19 amino acids. The J segment lost 5 bases and the V segment lost 1 base, leaving 16 bases of the junction unmatched. CDR1 and CDR2 from the germline V gene are SGHRS and YFSETQ. CDR3 nucleotide sequence: TGCGCCAGCAGCTTGCTTCCCCCTAGCGGGAGGGCCGGCAGCAACGAGCAGTACTTC. Translated: CASSLLPPSGRAGSNEQYF.

In this sample, this clonotype turned up many times. This chain connects TRBV11-2 to TRBJ1-2; 7 nucleotides match TRBD1. This CDR3 has 14 residues. Germline-derived CDR1 and CDR2 are SGHAT and FQNNGV. Unmatched junction bases numbered 11, after V lost 6 bases and J lost 7 bases. This chain's CDR3 is CASRPIDREFGYTF. The CDR3 DNA sequence: TGTGCCAGCAGGCCGATAGACAGGGAGTTTGGCTACACCTTC.

This clonotype was observed a handful of times. The chain links TRBV7-9 to TRBJ2-1; TRBD2 agrees at 12 bases. V shed 4 bases, J shed 5 bases, and the junction held 3 bases outside the gene matches. Germline CDR1 reads SEHNR; CDR2 reads FQNEAQ (reference sequence). CDR3 length equals 15 residues. CDR3 sequence reads: CASSWTSGAHNEQFF. CDR3 nucleotides: TGTGCCAGCAGCTGGACTAGCGGGGCTCACAATGAGCAGTTCTTC.

This clonotype was seen a few times. The V call is TRBV5-1, the J call TRBJ2-5, with TRBD1 matching over 7 bases. This CDR3 contains 16 residues. CDR1 and CDR2 (germline): SGHRS, YFSETQ. The J segment lost 2 bases and the V segment lost 4 bases, leaving 11 bases of the junction unmatched. CDR3 sequence: CASSTGDRSGQETQYF. The CDR3 DNA reads as TGCGCCAGCAGCACAGGGGACAGATCGGGGCAAGAGACCCAGTACTTC.

This clonotype was detected ten times or more. The chain carries TRBV20-1 and TRBJ2-5; a possible D gene is TRBD2 (5 bases). Germline loops: CDR1 DFQATT, CDR2 SNEGSKA (reference sequence). Trimming cost V 5 bases and J 6 bases, with 19 bases left between them. The CDR3 consists of 14 residues. In DNA form, the CDR3 reads TGCAGTGCTCCAGAGGAGGCTACATTGAAGACCCAGTACTTC. Translation gives CSAPEEATLKTQYF.

The J gene is TRBJ2-2, the V gene TRBV6-2 or TRBV6-3, with D maybe TRBD1 (5 bases). The CDR3 is made up of 14 amino acids. V lost 2 bases and J 3 bases, leaving 7 bases between the germline ends. Germline CDR1 reads MNHEY; CDR2 reads SVGEGT. The CDR3 loop is CASSYLRDTGELFF. The CDR3 bases are TGTGCCAGCAGTTACCTCAGGGACACCGGGGAGCTGTTTTTT.

This clonotype was counted many times. The gene calls are TRBV20-1 and TRBJ2-1; D may be TRBD1 or TRBD2 (5 bases each). The germline gives CDR1 DFQATT, CDR2 SNEGSKA (reference sequence). The CDR3 is 14 residues long. The germline V and J ends were trimmed by 5 bases and 7 bases, with 18 bases remaining between them. The CDR3 here is CSAEPGPTRNEQFF. The CDR3 DNA is TGCAGTGCTGAGCCGGGACCGACCCGGAATGAGCAGTTCTTC.

This clonotype was recorded many times. This rearrangement joins TRBV5-1 to TRBJ2-5, with 7 bases identical to TRBD1. The CDR3 has 13 residues. Losses at the gene ends were 3 bases for V and 4 bases for J; bases not matched to a gene: 3. Germline CDR1 and CDR2: SGHRS and YFSETQ. CDR3 amino acids: CASSSQGPETQYF. CDR3 nucleotide sequence: TGCGCCAGCAGCTCACAGGGGCCAGAGACCCAGTACTTC.

This clonotype was seen at least ten times. The rearrangement uses TRBV12-3 or TRBV12-4 and TRBJ1-3; the match to TRBD1 covers 8 bases. The length of the CDR3 is 18 residues. V was clipped by 3 bases and J by 2 bases; unmatched bases: 12. CDR3 loop: CASSFRVATGVTGNTIYF. CDR3 sequence (DNA): TGTGCCAGCAGTTTTCGTGTTGCGACAGGGGTGACTGGAAACACCATATATTTT.